This T cell receptor beta chain was identified in a study of shared clonotypes between healthy human individuals. The repertoire was sequenced with immunoSEQ multiplex PCR; TCRdb's copy has only in-frame clones and lacks some. This sample yields over 950,000 clones, of which about 72% are seen a single time; 0.89% belongs to the top ten. Trimming pared 0 bases from V and 1 base from J, leaving 9 bases between. This CDR3 is 15 amino acids long. The germline V gene has CDR1 SGHTA and CDR2 FQGTGA. This TCR was recovered from a man between 18 and 35 years old in good health. Some clones in this sample may be carry-over from other donors' samples. Sequencing was performed on memory CD4+ T cells from PBMCs. As for subset: CD45RA-negative fraction. The chain carries TRBV7-3 and TRBJ1-1; D gene ambiguous. The CDR3: CASSLTGIGNTEAFF. DNA for the CDR3: TGTGCCAGCAGCTTAACAGGGATAGGGAACACTGAAGCTTTCTTT.